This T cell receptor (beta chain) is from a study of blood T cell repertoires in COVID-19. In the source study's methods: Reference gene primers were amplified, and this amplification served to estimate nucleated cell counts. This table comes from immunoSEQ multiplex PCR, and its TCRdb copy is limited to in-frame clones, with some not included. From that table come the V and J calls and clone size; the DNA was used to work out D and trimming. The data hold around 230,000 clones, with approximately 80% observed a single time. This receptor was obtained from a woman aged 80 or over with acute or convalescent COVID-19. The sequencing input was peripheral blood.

CDR3 protein: CASSPRQGSITEAFF. In DNA, the CDR3 is TGTGCCAGCTCACCCCGACAGGGGTCAATCACTGAAGCTTTCTTT. The V and J genes are TRBV18 and TRBJ1-1; 8 bases line up with TRBD1. The CDR3 has 15 amino acids. V lost 3 bases, J lost 4 bases, and 7 bases stayed unmatched. Germline lookup yields CDR1 KGHSH and CDR2 LQKENI.